Each of the 20 T cell receptor beta chains below was sequenced from the same sample in a study of blood T cell repertoires in COVID-19. TCRdb's table, derived via immunoSEQ multiplex PCR, lists solely in-frame clones and lacks some. The sample consists of approximately 110,000 clones, roughly 84% of them appearing once. Sequenced sample: peripheral blood. These receptors were taken from a man aged 40-49 years with acute or convalescent COVID-19.

This clone was detected only once. The chain joins TRBV12-3 or TRBV12-4 to TRBJ2-7, with D tentatively TRBD1 (6 bases). The CDR3 is 13 amino acids. V lost 2 bases, J lost 5 bases, and 10 bases lay in between. The CDR3 spells CASSLTGYHEQYF. CDR3 in DNA: TGTGCCAGCAGTTTAACAGGGTACCACGAGCAGTACTTC.

This clone occurred once. The rearrangement joins TRBV2 to TRBJ2-3; 10 bases are a match to TRBD2. Germline V gives CDR1 SNHLY, CDR2 FYNNEI. The CDR3 has 15 residues. The J segment lost 5 bases and the V segment lost 7 bases, leaving 9 bases of the junction unmatched. The CDR3 nucleotides are TGTGCCAGCATGCGGGCTAGCGGGGGACGAGATACGCAGTATTTT. Amino acids: CASMRASGGRDTQYF.

V is TRBV7-2 and J is TRBJ2-3; 9 nucleotides line up with TRBD2. The V and J ends lost 3 bases and 4 bases, in that order; junction bases with no gene match: 5. Per the germline V gene, CDR1 is SGHTA and CDR2 is FQGNSA. This CDR3 comprises 15 residues. CDR3 sequence reads: CASSFLAGISDTQYF. In DNA form, the CDR3 reads TGTGCCAGCAGCTTTCTAGCGGGGATCTCAGATACGCAGTATTTT. Complete variable domain (other parts from reference TRBV7-2 and TRBJ2-3): GAGVSQSPSNKVTEKGKDVELRCDPISGHTALYWYRQSLGQGLEFLIYFQGNSAPDKSGLPSDRFSAERTGGSVSTLTIQRTQQEDSAVYLCASSFLAGISDTQYFGPGTRLTVL.

The chain's CDR3 is CASKGGSSYNEQFF. The CDR3 DNA is TGTGCCAGCAAAGGAGGGAGCTCCTACAATGAGCAGTTCTTC. The chain carries TRBV19 and TRBJ2-1, with a tentative D call TRBD2 (6 bases). V gave up 9 bases and J gave up 0 bases, with 12 bases separating them. Germline-derived CDR1 and CDR2 are LNHDA and SQIVND (reference sequence). The CDR3 totals 14 residues.

V and J are TRBV6-5 and TRBJ2-7; a weak D match, TRBD2 (5 bases). Per the germline V gene, CDR1 is MNHEY and CDR2 is SVGAGI. The ends were cut back, 0 bases at V and 7 bases at J, with 16 bases in the middle. The CDR3 length is 15 residues. DNA for the CDR3: TGTGCCAGCAGTTACTCTGGAACTAGAAATTGGGAGCAGTACTTC. This gives the protein CASSYSGTRNWEQYF.

The gene calls are TRBV5-8 and TRBJ2-2, with 12 bases fitting TRBD1. The trim removed 0 bases at V and 0 bases at J, leaving 6 bases unmatched. Germline values: CDR1 SGHTS, CDR2 YDEGEE. There are 19 residues in the CDR3. The chain's CDR3 is CASSLAGTGGPTNTGELFF. The CDR3 DNA follows: TGTGCCAGCAGCTTGGCCGGGACAGGGGGCCCTACGAACACCGGGGAGCTGTTTTTT.

The V gene is TRBV19, the J gene TRBJ2-7, with TRBD1 identical over 7 bases. J lost 7 bases, V lost 4 bases, and 10 bases had no gene match. The CDR3 has 14 residues. Germline CDR1 and CDR2: LNHDA and SQIVND (reference sequence). The CDR3 nucleotides are TGTGCCAGTAGTACCCGACAGGGTTCGGGGGAGCAGTACTTC. It is translated as CASSTRQGSGEQYF. Drawing the rest from reference TRBV19 and TRBJ2-7, the complete variable domain is DGGITQSPKYLFRKEGQNVTLSCEQNLNHDAMYWYRQDPGQGLRLIYYSQIVNDFQKGDIAEGYSVSREKKESFPLTVTSAQKNPTAFYLCASSTRQGSGEQYFGPGTRLTVT.

J is TRBJ2-7 and V is TRBV11-2, with 10 bases identical to TRBD2. This CDR3 is built from 14 residues. V lost 2 bases, J lost 4 bases, and 2 bases stayed unmatched. Germline-derived CDR1 and CDR2 are SGHAT and FQNNGV. This chain's CDR3 is CASSLSSGGYEQYF. The CDR3 DNA follows: TGTGCCAGCAGCTTAAGTAGCGGGGGGTACGAGCAGTACTTC.

This clone was detected only once. This chain links TRBV10-2 with TRBJ2-5, with D possibly matching TRBD2 (6 bases). The germline CDR1 and CDR2 sequences are WSHSY and SAAADI. The V end lost 9 bases, the J end lost 1 base, and 15 bases lay between the germline ends. This CDR3 is 14 amino acids long. The CDR3 bases are TGCGCCAGTCTTGAAAGGGGAGGCCAAGAGACCCAGTACTTC. This gives the protein CASLERGGQETQYF.

The rearrangement joins TRBV7-2 to TRBJ2-7; 10 positions agree with TRBD1. CDR3 length: 15 residues. Germline V gene sequence: CDR1 SGHTA, CDR2 FQGNSA. Trimming at V came to 3 bases and at J to 3 bases, leaving 5 bases not matched to a gene. The CDR3 DNA sequence: TGTGCCAGCAGCTTTTTGACAGGGGGCAGCTACGAGCAGTACTTC. Protein: CASSFLTGGSYEQYF.

This chain joins TRBV10-1 and TRBJ2-1; no firm D call. CDR3 length: 14 amino acids. Trimming cost V 3 bases and J 6 bases, with 12 bases left between them. Looked up from germline, CDR1 is WNHNN and CDR2 is SYGVQD (reference sequence). CDR3 sequence (DNA): TGCGCCAGCAGTGATGCAGGATTTTTCAATGAGCAGTTCTTC. This sequence encodes CASSDAGFFNEQFF.

J is TRBJ2-2 and V is TRBV3-1 (or the pseudogene TRBV3-2), with D unresolved. Germline loops: CDR1 LGHDT, CDR2 YNNKEL (reference sequence). Trimming pared 4 bases from V and 4 bases from J, leaving 7 bases between. CDR3 length equals 13 residues. CDR3 residues: CASSLDFTGELFF. The DNA for the CDR3 is TGTGCCAGCAGCCTTGACTTCACCGGGGAGCTGTTTTTT.

This chain joins TRBV5-6 and TRBJ1-3, with D hard to call. Germline-derived CDR1 and CDR2 are SGHDT and YYEEEE. There are 13 residues in the CDR3. The V end lost 1 base, the J end lost 2 bases, and 4 bases lay between the germline ends. CDR3 sequence (DNA): TGTGCCAGCAGCTTGCGTCCTGGAAACACCATATATTTT. Residues: CASSLRPGNTIYF. Complete variable domain (other parts from reference TRBV5-6 and TRBJ1-3): DAGVTQSPTHLIKTRGQQVTLRCSPKSGHDTVSWYQQALGQGPQFIFQYYEEEERQRGNFPDRFSGHQFPNYSSELNVNALLLGDSALYLCASSLRPGNTIYFGEGSWLTVV.

The V call is TRBV5-4, the J call TRBJ2-3, with 10 bases that match TRBD2. Germline-derived CDR1 and CDR2 are SGHNT and YYREEE (reference sequence). The CDR3 contains 17 residues. Trimming cost V 4 bases and J 4 bases; bases outside gene matches: 12. CDR3 amino acids: CASSNNAGLAISDTQYF. The CDR3 DNA reads TGTGCCAGCAGCAATAACGCGGGACTAGCGATTTCAGATACGCAGTATTTT.

The gene calls are TRBV5-8 and TRBJ2-7, with 7 bases that match TRBD2. The CDR3 spans 12 residues. Germline CDR1 reads SGHTS; CDR2 reads YDEGEE. Trimming removed 6 bases from V and 6 bases from J; junction bases left unmatched: 6. DNA for the CDR3: TGTGCCAGCAATTTCGGGGGGTCCGAGCAGTACTTC. This gives the protein CASNFGGSEQYF. Complete variable domain (other parts from reference TRBV5-8 and TRBJ2-7): EAGVTQSPTHLIKTRGQQATLRCSPISGHTSVYWYQQALGLGLQFLLWYDEGEERNRGNFPPRFSGRQFPNYSSELNVNALELEDSALYLCASNFGGSEQYFGPGTRLTVT.

The chain uses TRBV12-3 or TRBV12-4 and TRBJ2-3, with D tentatively TRBD2 (5 bases). Trimming cost V 6 bases and J 6 bases, with 13 bases left between them. The CDR3 has 13 residues. The CDR3 is CASSISEGDTQYF. The DNA of the CDR3 is TGTGCCAGCAGCATTAGCGAAGGGGATACGCAGTATTTT.

This chain connects TRBV7-3 to TRBJ2-3; TRBD1 matches 7 bases. The CDR3 covers 14 residues. Germline-derived CDR1 and CDR2 are SGHTA and FQGTGA. Trimming at V came to 4 bases and at J to 4 bases, leaving 5 bases not matched to a gene. The CDR3 loop is CASSSRTGPDTQYF. The DNA of the CDR3 is TGTGCCAGCAGCTCACGGACAGGCCCAGATACGCAGTATTTT.

The chain links TRBV3-1 (or the pseudogene TRBV3-2) to TRBJ2-1; TRBD2 matches 7 bases. The CDR3 sequence is 17 residues long. V lost 6 bases and J lost 5; bases outside the gene matches: 16. CDR1 LGHDT and CDR2 YNNKEL come from the germline V gene (reference sequence). The CDR3 spells CASSRFLGGVVNNEQFF. The CDR3 DNA reads TGTGCCAGCAGTCGTTTCCTGGGGGGGGTTGTCAACAATGAGCAGTTCTTC.

The genes are TRBV6-5 and TRBJ2-7, with D tentatively TRBD1 (5 bases). CDR3 length equals 13 residues. Between the trimmed V and J ends, which lost 4 bases and 2 bases, there was a span of 9 bases. Germline CDR1 is MNHEY and CDR2 is SVGAGI. The CDR3 is CASSSDRTYEQYF. CDR3 DNA sequence: TGTGCCAGCAGTTCTGACAGAACCTACGAGCAGTACTTC.

J is TRBJ2-1 and V is TRBV5-1, with D tentatively TRBD1 (6 bases). The CDR3 consists of 15 residues. Germline CDR1 SGHRS, CDR2 YFSETQ. Trimming removed 1 base at V and 6 bases at J, with 14 bases between. The CDR3 bases are TGCGCCAGCAGCTTGTTACAGGGATCGACCAATGAGCAGTTCTTC. Translated: CASSLLQGSTNEQFF.